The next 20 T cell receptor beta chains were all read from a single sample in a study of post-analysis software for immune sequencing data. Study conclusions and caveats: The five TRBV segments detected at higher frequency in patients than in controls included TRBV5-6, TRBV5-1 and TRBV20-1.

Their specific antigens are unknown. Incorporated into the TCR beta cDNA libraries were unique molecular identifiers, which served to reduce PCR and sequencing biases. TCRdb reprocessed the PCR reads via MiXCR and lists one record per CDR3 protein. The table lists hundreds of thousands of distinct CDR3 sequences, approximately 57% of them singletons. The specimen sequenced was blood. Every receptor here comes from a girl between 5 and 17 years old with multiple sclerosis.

The DNA of the CDR3 is TGTGCCAGCAGCCCGGGACAGGGGGCGGCCGGGGAGCTGTTTTTT. This gives the protein CASSPGQGAAGELFF. The gene calls are TRBV9 and TRBJ2-2, with 12 bases aligning to TRBD1. Trimming at V came to 4 bases and at J to 6 bases, leaving 4 bases not matched to a gene. The CDR3 consists of 15 residues. The V gene's germline CDR1 is SGDLS and CDR2 YYNGEE.

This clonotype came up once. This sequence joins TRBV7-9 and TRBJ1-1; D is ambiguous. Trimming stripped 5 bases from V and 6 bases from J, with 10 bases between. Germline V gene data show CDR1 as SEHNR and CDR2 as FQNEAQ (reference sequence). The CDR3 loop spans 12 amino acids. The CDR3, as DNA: TGTGCCAGCAGCCTGGAGAATCCTGAAGCTTTCTTT. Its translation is CASSLENPEAFF.

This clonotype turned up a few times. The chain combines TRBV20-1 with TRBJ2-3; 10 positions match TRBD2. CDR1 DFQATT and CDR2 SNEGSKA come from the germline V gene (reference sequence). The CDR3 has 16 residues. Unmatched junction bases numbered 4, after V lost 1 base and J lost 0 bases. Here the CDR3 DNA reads TGCAGTGCTAGAGGGCCTAGCGGGAGTAGCACAGATACGCAGTATTTT. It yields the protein CSARGPSGSSTDTQYF.

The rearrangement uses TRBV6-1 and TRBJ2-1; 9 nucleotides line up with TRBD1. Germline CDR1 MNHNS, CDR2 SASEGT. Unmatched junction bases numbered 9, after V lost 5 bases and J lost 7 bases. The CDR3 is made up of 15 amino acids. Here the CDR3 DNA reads TGTGCCAGCAGTCCCAACAGGGGGCAAGGGAATGAGCAGTTCTTC. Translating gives CASSPNRGQGNEQFF.

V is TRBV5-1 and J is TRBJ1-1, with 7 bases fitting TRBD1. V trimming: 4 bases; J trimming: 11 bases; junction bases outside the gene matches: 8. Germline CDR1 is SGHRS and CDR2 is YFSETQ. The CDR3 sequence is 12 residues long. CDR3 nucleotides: TGCGCCAGCAGCACTATGACAGGGACGGCTTTCTTT. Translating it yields CASSTMTGTAFF.

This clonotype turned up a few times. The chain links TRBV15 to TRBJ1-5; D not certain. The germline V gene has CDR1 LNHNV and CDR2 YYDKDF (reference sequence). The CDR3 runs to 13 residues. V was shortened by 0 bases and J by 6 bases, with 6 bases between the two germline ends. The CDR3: CATSRDQTQPQHF. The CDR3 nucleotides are TGTGCCACCAGCAGAGATCAGACTCAGCCCCAGCATTTT.

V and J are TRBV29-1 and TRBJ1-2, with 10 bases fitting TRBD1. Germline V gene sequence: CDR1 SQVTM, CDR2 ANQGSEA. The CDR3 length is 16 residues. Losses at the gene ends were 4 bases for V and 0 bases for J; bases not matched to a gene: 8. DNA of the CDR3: TGCAGCGTTGGACCGGGGGGACAGGGGACTAACTATGGCTACACCTTC. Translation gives CSVGPGGQGTNYGYTF. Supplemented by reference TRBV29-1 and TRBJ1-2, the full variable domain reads SAVISQKPSRDICQRGTSLTIQCQVDSQVTMMFWYRQQPGQSLTLIATANQGSEATYESGFVIDKFPISRPNLTFSTLTVSNMSPEDSSIYLCSVGPGGQGTNYGYTFGSGTRLTVV.

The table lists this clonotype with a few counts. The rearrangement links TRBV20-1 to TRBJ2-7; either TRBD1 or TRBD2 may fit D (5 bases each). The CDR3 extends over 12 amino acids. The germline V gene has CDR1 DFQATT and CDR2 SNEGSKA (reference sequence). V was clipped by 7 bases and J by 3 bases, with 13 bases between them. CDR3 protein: CSVTRDGYEQYF. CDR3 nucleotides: TGCAGTGTCACAAGGGACGGCTACGAGCAGTACTTC.

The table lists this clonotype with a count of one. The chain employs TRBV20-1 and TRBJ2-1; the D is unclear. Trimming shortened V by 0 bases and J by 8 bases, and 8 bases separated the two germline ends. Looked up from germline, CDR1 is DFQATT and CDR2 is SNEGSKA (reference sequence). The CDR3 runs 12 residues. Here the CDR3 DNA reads TGCAGTGCTAGAGAGGACGGCGATGAGCAGTTCTTC. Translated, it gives CSAREDGDEQFF.

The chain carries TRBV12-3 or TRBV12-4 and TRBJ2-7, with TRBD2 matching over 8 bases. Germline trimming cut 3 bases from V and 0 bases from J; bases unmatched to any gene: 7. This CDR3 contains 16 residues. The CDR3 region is CASSFSSGGPSYEQYF. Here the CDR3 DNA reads TGTGCCAGCAGTTTCTCATCGGGGGGGCCCTCCTACGAGCAGTACTTC.

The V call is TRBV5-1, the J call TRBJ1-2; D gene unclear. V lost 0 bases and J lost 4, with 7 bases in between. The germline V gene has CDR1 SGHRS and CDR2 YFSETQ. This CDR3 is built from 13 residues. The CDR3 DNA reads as TGCGCCAGCAGCTTGGAGCAGACCTATGGCTACACCTTC. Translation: CASSLEQTYGYTF.

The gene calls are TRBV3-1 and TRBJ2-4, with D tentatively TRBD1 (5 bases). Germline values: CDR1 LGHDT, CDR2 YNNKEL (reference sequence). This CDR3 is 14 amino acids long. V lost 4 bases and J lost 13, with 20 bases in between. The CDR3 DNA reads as TGTGCCAGCAGCCGAAATGCAGGGCCACCTTTGCAGTACTTC. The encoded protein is CASSRNAGPPLQYF. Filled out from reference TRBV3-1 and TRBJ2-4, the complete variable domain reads DTAVSQTPKYLVTQMGNDKSIKCEQNLGHDTMYWYKQDSKKFLKIMFSYNNKELIINETVPNRFSPKSPDKAHLNLHINSLELGDSAVYFCASSRNAGPPLQYFGAGTRLSVL.

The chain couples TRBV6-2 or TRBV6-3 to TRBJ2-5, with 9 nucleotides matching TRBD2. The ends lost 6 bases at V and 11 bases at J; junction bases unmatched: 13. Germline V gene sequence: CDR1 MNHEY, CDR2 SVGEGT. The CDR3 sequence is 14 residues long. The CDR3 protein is CASRAGGLLNEQYF. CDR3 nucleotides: TGTGCCAGCAGGGCGGGGGGGCTTCTCAATGAGCAGTACTTC.

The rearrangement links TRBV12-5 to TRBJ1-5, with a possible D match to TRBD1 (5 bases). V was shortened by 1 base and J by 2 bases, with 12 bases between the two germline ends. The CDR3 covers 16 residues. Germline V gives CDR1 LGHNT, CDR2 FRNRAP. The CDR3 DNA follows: TGTGCTAGTGGTTTGGGGTTGGGGCAGGGCAATCAGCCCCAGCATTTT. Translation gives CASGLGLGQGNQPQHF. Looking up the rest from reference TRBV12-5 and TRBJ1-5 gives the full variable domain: DARVTQTPRHKVTEMGQEVTMRCQPILGHNTVFWYRQTMMQGLELLAYFRNRAPLDDSGMPKDRFSAEMPDATLATLKIQPSEPRDSAVYFCASGLGLGQGNQPQHFGDGTRLSIL.

As DNA, the CDR3 is TGCAGTGCTAGAGGCGTAGCAGGGTACAATGAGCAGTTCTTC. This encodes CSARGVAGYNEQFF. This chain links TRBV20-1 with TRBJ2-1, with D tentatively TRBD1 (5 bases). V shed 1 base and J shed 4 bases, with 11 bases lying between them. The CDR3 sequence is 14 residues long. Germline CDR1 reads DFQATT; CDR2 reads SNEGSKA (reference sequence).

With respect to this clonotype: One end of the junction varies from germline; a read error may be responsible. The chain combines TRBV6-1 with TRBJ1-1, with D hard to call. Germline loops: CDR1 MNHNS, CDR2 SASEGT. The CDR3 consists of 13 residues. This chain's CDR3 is CANSPRENTEAFF. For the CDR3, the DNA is TGTGCCAACAGTCCAAGGGAGAACACTGAAGCTTTCTTT.

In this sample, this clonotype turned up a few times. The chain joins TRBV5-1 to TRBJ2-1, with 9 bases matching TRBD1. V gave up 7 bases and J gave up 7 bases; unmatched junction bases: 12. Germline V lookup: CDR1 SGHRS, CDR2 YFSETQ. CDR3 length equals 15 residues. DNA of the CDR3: TGCGCCAGCTTCTACGGGACAGGGAGTTTTAATGAGCAGTTCTTC. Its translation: CASFYGTGSFNEQFF.

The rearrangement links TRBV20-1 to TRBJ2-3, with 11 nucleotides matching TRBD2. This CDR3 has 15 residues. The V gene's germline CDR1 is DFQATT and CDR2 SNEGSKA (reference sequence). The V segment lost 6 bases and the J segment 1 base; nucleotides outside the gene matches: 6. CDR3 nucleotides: TGCAGTGCAAGACAACTAGCGGGAGGCACAGATACGCAGTATTTT. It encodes CSARQLAGGTDTQYF.

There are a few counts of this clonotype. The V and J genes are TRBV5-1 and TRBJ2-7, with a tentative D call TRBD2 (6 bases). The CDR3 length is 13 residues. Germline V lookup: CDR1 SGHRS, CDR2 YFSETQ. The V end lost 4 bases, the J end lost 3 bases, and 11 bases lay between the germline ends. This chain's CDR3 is CASSPTSYYEQYF. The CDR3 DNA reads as TGCGCCAGCAGCCCTACTAGCTACTACGAGCAGTACTTC. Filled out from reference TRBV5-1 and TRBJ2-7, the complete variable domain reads KAGVTQTPRYLIKTRGQQVTLSCSPISGHRSVSWYQQTPGQGLQFLFEYFSETQRNKGNFPGRFSGRQFSNSRSEMNVSTLELGDSALYLCASSPTSYYEQYFGPGTRLTVT.

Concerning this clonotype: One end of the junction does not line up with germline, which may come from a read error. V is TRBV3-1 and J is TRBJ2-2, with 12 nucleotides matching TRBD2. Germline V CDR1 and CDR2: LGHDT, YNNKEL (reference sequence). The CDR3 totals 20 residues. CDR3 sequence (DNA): TGTGCCAGCAGCGTAAAACCCTGGACTAGCGGGGAATCTAACACCGGGGAGCTGTGTTTT. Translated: CASSVKPWTSGESNTGELCF.